This T cell receptor beta chain was retrieved from a study of blood T cell repertoires in COVID-19. TCRdb's copy holds only in-frame clones and misses some; the assay was immunoSEQ multiplex PCR. The sample lists 280,000 or so clones, roughly 85% occurring once. Germline V gives CDR1 MDHEN, CDR2 SYDVKM. Trimming cost V 5 bases and J 3 bases; bases outside gene matches: 2. The CDR3 spans 14 residues. The V and J genes are TRBV28 and TRBJ2-3; TRBD2 agrees at 10 bases. Input material: peripheral blood. The sequence was collected from a human donor in a cohort sampled during active COVID-19. The CDR3 coding sequence is TGTGCCAGCAGTGTAGCGGGAGGAACAGATACGCAGTATTTT. This sequence encodes CASSVAGGTDTQYF. The complete variable domain, with remaining parts taken from reference TRBV28 and TRBJ2-3, reads DVKVTQSSRYLVKRTGEKVFLECVQDMDHENMFWYRQDPGLGLRLIYFSYDVKMKEKGDIPEGYSVSREKKERFSLILESASTNQTSMYLCASSVAGGTDTQYFGPGTRLTVL.